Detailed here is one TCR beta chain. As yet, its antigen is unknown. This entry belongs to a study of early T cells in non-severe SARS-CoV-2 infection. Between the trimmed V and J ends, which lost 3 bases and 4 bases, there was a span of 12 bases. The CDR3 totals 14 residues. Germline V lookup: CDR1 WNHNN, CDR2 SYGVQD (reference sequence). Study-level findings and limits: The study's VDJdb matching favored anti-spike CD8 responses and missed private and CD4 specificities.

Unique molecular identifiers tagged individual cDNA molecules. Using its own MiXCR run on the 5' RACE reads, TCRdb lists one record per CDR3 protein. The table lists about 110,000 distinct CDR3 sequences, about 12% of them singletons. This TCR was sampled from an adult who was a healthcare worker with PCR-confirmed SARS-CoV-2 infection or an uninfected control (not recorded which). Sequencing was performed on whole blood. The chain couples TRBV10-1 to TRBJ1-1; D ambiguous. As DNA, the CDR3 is TGCGCCAGCAGTGAATTAACAGCGGGCACTGAAGCTTTCTTT. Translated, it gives CASSELTAGTEAFF.